This T cell receptor beta chain derives from a study of control samples from healthy donors and cancer patients. The V gene lost 1 base and the J gene lost 4 bases, with 8 bases spanning the gap. Germline V gives CDR1 ENHRY, CDR2 SYGVKD. The length of the CDR3 is 14 residues. Profiling relied on immunoSEQ multiplex PCR, and the TCRdb table lists in-frame clones only, not all of them. The sample includes more than 100,000 clones, 85% to 95% seen only once; the top ten take 8.5% to 10%. The chain has TRBV10-3 and TRBJ1-5; D is perhaps TRBD1 (5 bases). The TCR comes from a man aged 18 to 29 in good health. The sample consisted of blood. The CDR3 spells CAISEWGQNQPQHF. CDR3 sequence (DNA): TGTGCCATCAGTGAGTGGGGCCAAAATCAGCCCCAGCATTTT.